This T cell receptor (beta chain) derives from a study of OX40 agonist ivuxolimab in advanced cancers. Across the whole study: The drug used for patients, ivuxolimab, was an agonistic anti-OX40 (CD134) antibody. Study-wide points: Average numbers of expanded clones were greater in CD8+ T cells than in CD4+. Which antigen the expanded peripheral T cells recognized is unknown.

Germline V gives CDR1 SGHVS, CDR2 FNYEAQ. The CDR3 runs to 15 residues. Trimming removed 1 base at V and 2 bases at J, with 8 bases between. The method was immunoSEQ multiplex PCR; TCRdb's version includes in-frame clones alone and lacks a portion of them. Of around 69,000 clones listed, 70% to 90% are singletons. A single count supports this clone. Its antigen is undetermined. The starting material was CD4+ or CD8+ T cells sorted from blood, obtained in a trial of the OX40 agonist ivuxolimab. This receptor was identified in an adult with an advanced solid tumor such as melanoma, head and neck, liver or kidney cancer. The V gene is TRBV7-6, the J gene TRBJ1-4; D call uncertain. CDR3 amino acids: CASSLGSLTNEKLFF. In DNA form, the CDR3 reads TGTGCCAGCAGCTTAGGGAGTCTCACTAATGAAAAACTGTTTTTT.